This T cell receptor beta chain comes out of a study of cytotoxic CD8 clonotypes in ibrutinib-treated CLL. Looking at the study overall: Results showed 25 or so partial and 2 complete responses; following median roughly 66 months, around 15 remained remitted, roughly 12 advanced.

Study-level results: Circulating CD8+ T-cell counts were tracked by baseline clonality, which exceeded that of age-matched healthy donors. Collection times varied between progressing and sustained-remission patients.

V lost 3 bases to trimming and J lost 2 bases; unmatched junction nucleotides: 3. This CDR3 region has 14 residues. Germline V gene sequence: CDR1 SGDLS, CDR2 YYNGEE. A remark on this clone: The antigen remains undetermined.

Measured with immunoSEQ multiplex PCR; TCRdb has only the in-frame clones, and not every one. The sample holds about 140,000 clones, around 80% seen once. The sample here was PBMCs, taken after 36 months of ibrutinib treatment. The chain joins TRBV9 to TRBJ2-5; TRBD2 matches 8 bases. The source is a human donor with chronic lymphocytic leukemia. In DNA, the CDR3 is TGTGCCAGCAGCGCGGGAGGGATACAAGAGACCCAGTACTTC. This gives the protein CASSAGGIQETQYF. Using reference TRBV9 and TRBJ2-5 for the parts outside the CDR3, the full variable domain is DSGVTQTPKHLITATGQRVTLRCSPRSGDLSVYWYQQSLDQGLQFLIQYYNGEERAKGNILERFSAQQFPDLHSELNLSSLELGDSALYFCASSAGGIQETQYFGPGTRLLVL.